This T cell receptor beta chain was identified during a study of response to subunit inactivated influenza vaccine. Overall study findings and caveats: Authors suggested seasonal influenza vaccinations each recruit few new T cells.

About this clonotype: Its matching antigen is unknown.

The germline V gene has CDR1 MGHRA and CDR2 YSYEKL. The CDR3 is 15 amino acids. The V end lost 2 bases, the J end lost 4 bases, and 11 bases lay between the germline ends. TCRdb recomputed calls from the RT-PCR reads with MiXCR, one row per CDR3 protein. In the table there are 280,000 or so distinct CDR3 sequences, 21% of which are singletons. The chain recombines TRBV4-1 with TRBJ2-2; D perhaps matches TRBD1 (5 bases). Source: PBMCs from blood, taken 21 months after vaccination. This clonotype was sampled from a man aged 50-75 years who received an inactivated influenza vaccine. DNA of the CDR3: TGCGCCAGCAGCCAAACGAACCAGGGCACCGGGGAGCTGTTTTTT. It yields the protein CASSQTNQGTGELFF.